The source of this T cell receptor beta chain is a study of control samples from healthy donors and cancer patients. Clones were read by immunoSEQ multiplex PCR, and TCRdb kept only the in-frame ones, dropping some. Of 130,000 to 150,000 clones in the sample, just under 95% were seen once. The count of this clone is one. V was pared by 2 bases and J by 3 bases, with 2 bases of the junction left unmatched. The CDR3 is made up of 14 amino acids. Germline values: CDR1 MNHEY, CDR2 SMNVEV (reference sequence). Sample: PBMCs. The V gene is TRBV27, the J gene TRBJ2-7; 9 bases align to TRBD2. The clonotype was recovered from a man in his sixties with colorectal cancer. The CDR3 spells CASSLSSGGYEQYF. As DNA, the CDR3 is TGTGCCAGCAGTTTAAGTAGCGGGGGCTACGAGCAGTACTTC.